The present TCR beta chain was sequenced within a study of cytomegalovirus exposure and HLA in healthy donors. Study information: Genetic ancestry analysis placed under 90% of the 398 donors that were genotyped in the Caucasian-associated cluster.

Researchers ran the PCR with 60 Vbeta and 13 Jbeta primers. The table came from immunoSEQ multiplex PCR; TCRdb's copy has only in-frame clones and leaves some out. The sample records some 170,000 clones, more than 70% being singletons. Study-level findings and limits: There were some V segments, including TRBV6-2 and TRBV6-3, excluded as indistinguishable.

Turning to this clone: Its matching antigen is unknown.

The germline V gene has CDR1 MNHEY and CDR2 SVGAGI. The CDR3 length is 13 residues. Trimming stripped 1 base from V and 0 bases from J, with 4 bases between. The specimen sequenced was PBMCs. This TCR derives from a man in his 60s in good health and CMV-seronegative. The chain uses TRBV6-5 and TRBJ2-7; D is unclear. CDR3 protein: CASSYYNSYEQYF. As DNA, the CDR3 is TGTGCCAGCAGTTACTACAACTCCTACGAGCAGTACTTC.